These 8 T cell receptor beta chains were all obtained from the same sample, sequenced in a study of T cell changes during pregnancy in multiple sclerosis. Sequencing used immunoSEQ multiplex PCR; TCRdb keeps in-frame clones, though not all of them. The sample carries around 40,000 clones, 80% to 90% recorded once. The specimen was CD4+ T cells from peripheral blood mononuclear cells, collected in the first trimester of pregnancy. The receptor source for this set is a female donor with multiple sclerosis, enrolled in a pregnancy study.

The chain joins TRBV18 to TRBJ2-7; 7 bases agree with TRBD2. This CDR3 region has 16 residues. CDR1 and CDR2 (germline): KGHSH, LQKENI. The ends lost 1 base at V and 0 bases at J; junction bases unmatched: 6. The CDR3 coding sequence is TGTGCCAGCTCACCACGGGAGGGAGATAGCTCCTACGAGCAGTACTTC. Encoded protein: CASSPREGDSSYEQYF.

The chain employs TRBV5-4 and TRBJ2-5; 8 nucleotides agree with TRBD2. CDR1 is SGHNT, CDR2 YYREEE, per germline (reference sequence). V was clipped by 4 bases and J by 4 bases; unmatched bases: 15. The CDR3 spans 17 residues. The CDR3 coding sequence is TGTGCCAGCAGCCGGGACCTCTCAGCGGGAGTGTCAGAGACCCAGTACTTC. Its translation is CASSRDLSAGVSETQYF. The full variable domain, with the rest looked up from reference TRBV5-4 and TRBJ2-5, is ETGVTQSPTHLIKTRGQQVTLRCSSQSGHNTVSWYQQALGQGPQFIFQYYREEENGRGNFPPRFSGLQFPNYSSELNVNALELDDSALYLCASSRDLSAGVSETQYFGPGTRLLVL.

The chain joins TRBV6-1 to TRBJ2-5; TRBD2 matches 7 bases. CDR3 length equals 14 residues. Germline V lookup: CDR1 MNHNS, CDR2 SASEGT. V lost 6 bases and J lost 4; bases outside the gene matches: 8. The CDR3 DNA reads as TGTGCCAGCAGCTATGCGGGAGTTGGAGAGACCCAGTACTTC. Protein product: CASSYAGVGETQYF.

The rearrangement links TRBV6-6 to TRBJ1-2; the D gene is possibly TRBD1 (5 bases). Germline CDR1 and CDR2: MNHNY and SVGAGI (reference sequence). The ends were cut back, 2 bases at V and 7 bases at J, with 11 bases in the middle. The CDR3 loop spans 13 amino acids. CDR3 in DNA: TGTGCCAGCAGTTACCCGGGGGTTTCTGGCTACACCTTC. Translating it yields CASSYPGVSGYTF.

The V call is TRBV5-1, the J call TRBJ2-3; D is undetermined. The V end lost 2 bases, the J end lost 1 base, and 8 bases lay between the germline ends. The CDR3 is 14 residues long. CDR1 and CDR2 from the germline V gene are SGHRS and YFSETQ. This CDR3 reads CASSFLPGTDTQYF. The DNA for the CDR3 is TGCGCCAGCAGCTTCCTTCCCGGCACAGATACGCAGTATTTT. The complete variable domain, with remaining parts taken from reference TRBV5-1 and TRBJ2-3, reads KAGVTQTPRYLIKTRGQQVTLSCSPISGHRSVSWYQQTPGQGLQFLFEYFSETQRNKGNFPGRFSGRQFSNSRSEMNVSTLELGDSALYLCASSFLPGTDTQYFGPGTRLTVL.

The chain has TRBV9 and TRBJ2-7; D is perhaps TRBD2 (6 bases). The CDR3 extends over 15 amino acids. Trimming took 0 bases from V and 5 from J, leaving 15 bases between them. The V gene's germline CDR1 is SGDLS and CDR2 YYNGEE. CDR3 region: CASSVEGTGRNEQYF. CDR3 DNA sequence: TGTGCCAGCAGCGTAGAGGGGACGGGGAGGAACGAGCAGTACTTC. The entire variable domain, with the rest obtained from reference TRBV9 and TRBJ2-7, is as follows: DSGVTQTPKHLITATGQRVTLRCSPRSGDLSVYWYQQSLDQGLQFLIQYYNGEERAKGNILERFSAQQFPDLHSELNLSSLELGDSALYFCASSVEGTGRNEQYFGPGTRLTVT.

As for this clone: An end of the junction differs from the germline gene, which may be a read error. The genes are TRBV11-3 and TRBJ2-1, with 12 bases matching TRBD2. This CDR3 contains 17 residues. Per the germline V gene, CDR1 is SGHNT and CDR2 is YENEEA. This CDR3 is CASSVSSGRVVYTEQFF. In DNA form, the CDR3 reads TGTGCCAGCAGCGTATCTAGCGGGAGGGTCGTGTACACTGAGCAGTTCTTC.

J is TRBJ1-5 and V is TRBV4-1, with 10 positions matching TRBD1. This CDR3 is 18 amino acids long. Losses at the gene ends were 3 bases for V and 0 bases for J; bases not matched to a gene: 8. Germline-derived CDR1 and CDR2 are MGHRA and YSYEKL. The CDR3 here is CASSQPTGQGNSNQPQHF. The CDR3 coding sequence is TGCGCCAGCAGCCAGCCCACGGGACAGGGGAATAGCAATCAGCCCCAGCATTTT.